This paragraph covers one TCR beta chain sequence. Its specificity is unknown. Method: immunoSEQ multiplex PCR; TCRdb's copy keeps in-frame clones and lacks some. The sample lists about 78,000 clones; roughly nine tenths were seen once. The data were taken from a study of OX40 agonist ivuxolimab in advanced cancers. The CDR3 is 15 residues long. The J segment lost 3 bases and the V segment lost 3 bases, leaving 5 bases of the junction unmatched. The germline gives CDR1 LNHDA, CDR2 SQIVND (reference sequence). Whole-study results and caveats: Among the lowest peripheral clonal expansion occurred in 0.1-3.0 mg/kg partial responders.

The input for sequencing was CD4+ or CD8+ T cells sorted from blood, taken in a trial of the OX40 agonist ivuxolimab. This chain joins TRBV19 and TRBJ1-2; 9 bases are a match to TRBD1. This receptor was taken from an adult with an advanced solid tumor such as melanoma, head and neck, liver or kidney cancer. The CDR3 nucleotides read TGTGCCAGTAGTATCCGCGGGACAGGGCACTATGGCTACACCTTC. Residues: CASSIRGTGHYGYTF.